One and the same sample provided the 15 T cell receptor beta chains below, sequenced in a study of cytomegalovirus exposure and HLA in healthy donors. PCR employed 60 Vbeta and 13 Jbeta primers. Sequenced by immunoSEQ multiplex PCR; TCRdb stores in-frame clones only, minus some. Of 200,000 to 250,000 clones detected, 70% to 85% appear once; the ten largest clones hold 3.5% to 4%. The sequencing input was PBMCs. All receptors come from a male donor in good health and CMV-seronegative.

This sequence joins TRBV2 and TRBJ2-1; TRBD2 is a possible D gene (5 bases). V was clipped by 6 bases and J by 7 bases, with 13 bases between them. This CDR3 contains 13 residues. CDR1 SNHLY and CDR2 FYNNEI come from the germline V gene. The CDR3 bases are TGTGCCAGCAGGAGGGAACGGCAAAATGAGCAGTTCTTC. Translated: CASRRERQNEQFF.

The CDR3 spells CASSVDPTGGLYEKLFF. In DNA, the CDR3 is TGTGCCAGCAGCGTAGACCCTACAGGGGGCTTGTATGAAAAACTGTTTTTT. The chain recombines TRBV9 with TRBJ1-4, with 9 bases identical to TRBD1. V gave up 0 bases and J gave up 6 bases; unmatched junction bases: 9. CDR3 length: 17 amino acids. Germline values: CDR1 SGDLS, CDR2 YYNGEE.

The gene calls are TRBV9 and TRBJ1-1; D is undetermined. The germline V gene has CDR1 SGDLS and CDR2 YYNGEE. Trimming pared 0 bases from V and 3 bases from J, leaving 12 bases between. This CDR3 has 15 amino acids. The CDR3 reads CASSVEGYGDTEAFF. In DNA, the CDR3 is TGTGCCAGCAGCGTAGAGGGTTACGGGGACACTGAAGCTTTCTTT.

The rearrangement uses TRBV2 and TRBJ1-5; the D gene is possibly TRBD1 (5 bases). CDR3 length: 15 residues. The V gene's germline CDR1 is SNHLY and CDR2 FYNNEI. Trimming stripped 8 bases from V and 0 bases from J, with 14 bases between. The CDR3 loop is CASAGQGHSNQPQHF. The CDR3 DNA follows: TGTGCCAGCGCCGGGCAGGGTCATAGCAATCAGCCCCAGCATTTT.

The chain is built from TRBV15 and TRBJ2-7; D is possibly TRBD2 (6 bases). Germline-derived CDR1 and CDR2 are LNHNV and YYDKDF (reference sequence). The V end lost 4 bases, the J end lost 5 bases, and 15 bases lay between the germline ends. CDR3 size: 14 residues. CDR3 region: CATSIWTKKNEQYF. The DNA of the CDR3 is TGTGCCACCAGCATATGGACTAAAAAGAACGAGCAGTACTTC.

This chain's CDR3 is CASNPRTGELFF. The CDR3 region has the DNA TGTGCCAGTAACCCGCGGACCGGGGAGCTGTTTTTT. The rearrangement uses TRBV19 and TRBJ2-2, with D uncertain. The CDR3 contains 12 residues. Trimming left V 7 bases short and J 5 bases short, with 8 bases between. The germline CDR1 and CDR2 sequences are LNHDA and SQIVND (reference sequence).

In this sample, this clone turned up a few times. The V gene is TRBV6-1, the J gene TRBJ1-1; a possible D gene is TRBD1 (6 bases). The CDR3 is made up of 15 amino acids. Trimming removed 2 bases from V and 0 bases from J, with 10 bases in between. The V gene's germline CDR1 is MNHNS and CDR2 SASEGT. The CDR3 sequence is CASSENRAMNTEAFF. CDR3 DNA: TGTGCCAGCAGTGAAAACAGGGCCATGAACACTGAAGCTTTCTTT.

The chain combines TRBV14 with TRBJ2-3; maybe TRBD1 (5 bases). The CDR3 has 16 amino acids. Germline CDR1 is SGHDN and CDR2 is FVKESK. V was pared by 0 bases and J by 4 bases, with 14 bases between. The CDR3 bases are TGTGCCAGCAGCCAAGAAGCCTCCTCCAGGGCAGATACGCAGTATTTT. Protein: CASSQEASSRADTQYF.

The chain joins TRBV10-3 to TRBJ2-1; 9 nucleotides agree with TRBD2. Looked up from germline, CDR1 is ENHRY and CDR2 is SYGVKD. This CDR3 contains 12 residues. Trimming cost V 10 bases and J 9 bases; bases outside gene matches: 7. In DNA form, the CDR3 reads TGTGCCACTAGCGGGACGTCGGTTGAGCAGTTCTTC. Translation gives CATSGTSVEQFF.

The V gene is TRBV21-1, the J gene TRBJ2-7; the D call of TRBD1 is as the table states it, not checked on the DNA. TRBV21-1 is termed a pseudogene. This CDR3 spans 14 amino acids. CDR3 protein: CASRTRDSPYEQYF. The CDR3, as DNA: TGTGCCAGCAGGACCCGGGACAGCCCCTACGAGCAGTACTTC.

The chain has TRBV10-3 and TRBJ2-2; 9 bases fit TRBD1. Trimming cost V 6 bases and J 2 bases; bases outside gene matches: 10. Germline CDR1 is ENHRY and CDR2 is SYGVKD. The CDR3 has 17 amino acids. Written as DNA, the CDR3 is TGTGCCATCAGCGCTTCCGGGACAGGGATAAACACCGGGGAGCTGTTTTTT. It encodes CAISASGTGINTGELFF.

This CDR3 reads CASSTGLRDTEAFF. In DNA, the CDR3 is TGCGCCAGCAGTACGGGACTACGGGACACTGAAGCTTTCTTT. The chain carries TRBV5-1 and TRBJ1-1; possibly TRBD1 for D (5 bases). Trimming pared 5 bases from V and 3 bases from J, leaving 14 bases between. The CDR3 extends over 14 amino acids. Germline CDR1 is SGHRS and CDR2 is YFSETQ.

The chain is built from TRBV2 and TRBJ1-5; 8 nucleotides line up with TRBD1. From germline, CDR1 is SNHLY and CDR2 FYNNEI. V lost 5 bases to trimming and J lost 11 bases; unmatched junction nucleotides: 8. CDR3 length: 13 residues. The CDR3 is CASSWTGPRSQHF. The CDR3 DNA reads TGTGCCAGCAGTTGGACAGGGCCCAGGTCCCAGCATTTT.

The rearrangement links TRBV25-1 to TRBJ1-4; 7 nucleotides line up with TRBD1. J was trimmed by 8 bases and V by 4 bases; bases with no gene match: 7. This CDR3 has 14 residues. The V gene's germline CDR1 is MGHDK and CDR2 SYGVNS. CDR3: CASSVNRGDEKLFF. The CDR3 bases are TGTGCCAGCAGTGTAAACAGGGGTGACGAAAAACTGTTTTTT.

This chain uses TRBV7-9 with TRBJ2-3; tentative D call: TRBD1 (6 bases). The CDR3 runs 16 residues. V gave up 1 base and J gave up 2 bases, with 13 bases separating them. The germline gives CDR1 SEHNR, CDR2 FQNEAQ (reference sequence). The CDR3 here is CASSLGLRGITDTQYF. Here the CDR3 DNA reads TGTGCCAGCAGCTTAGGTCTCAGGGGCATCACAGATACGCAGTATTTT.